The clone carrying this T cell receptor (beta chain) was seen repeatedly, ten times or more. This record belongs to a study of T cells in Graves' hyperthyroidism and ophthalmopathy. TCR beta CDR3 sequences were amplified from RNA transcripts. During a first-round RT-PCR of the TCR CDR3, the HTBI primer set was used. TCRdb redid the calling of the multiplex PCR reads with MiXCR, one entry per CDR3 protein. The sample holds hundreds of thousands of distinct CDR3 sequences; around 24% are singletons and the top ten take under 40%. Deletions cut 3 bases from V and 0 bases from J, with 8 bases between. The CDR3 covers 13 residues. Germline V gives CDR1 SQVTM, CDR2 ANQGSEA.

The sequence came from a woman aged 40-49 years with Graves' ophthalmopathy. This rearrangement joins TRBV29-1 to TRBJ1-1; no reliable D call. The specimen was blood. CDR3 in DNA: TGCAGCGTTGACTCCGGGATGAACACTGAAGCTTTCTTT. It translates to CSVDSGMNTEAFF.